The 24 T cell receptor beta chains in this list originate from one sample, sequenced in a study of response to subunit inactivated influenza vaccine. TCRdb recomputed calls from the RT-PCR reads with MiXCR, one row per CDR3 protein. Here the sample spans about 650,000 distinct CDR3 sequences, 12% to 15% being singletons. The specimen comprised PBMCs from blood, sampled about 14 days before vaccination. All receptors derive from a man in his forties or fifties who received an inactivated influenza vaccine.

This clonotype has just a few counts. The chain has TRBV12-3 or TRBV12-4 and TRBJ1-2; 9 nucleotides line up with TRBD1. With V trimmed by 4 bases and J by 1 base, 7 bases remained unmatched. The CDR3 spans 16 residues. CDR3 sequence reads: CASSSAGTGYNYGYTF. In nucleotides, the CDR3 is TGTGCCAGCAGTTCGGCCGGGACAGGGTATAACTATGGCTACACCTTC.

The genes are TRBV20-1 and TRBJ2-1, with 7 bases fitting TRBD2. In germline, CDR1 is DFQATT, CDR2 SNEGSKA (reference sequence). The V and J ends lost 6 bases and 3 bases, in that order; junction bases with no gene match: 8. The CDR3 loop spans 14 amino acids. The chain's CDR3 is CSARSLADYNEQFF. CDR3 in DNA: TGCAGTGCCAGGAGCCTAGCGGACTACAATGAGCAGTTCTTC.

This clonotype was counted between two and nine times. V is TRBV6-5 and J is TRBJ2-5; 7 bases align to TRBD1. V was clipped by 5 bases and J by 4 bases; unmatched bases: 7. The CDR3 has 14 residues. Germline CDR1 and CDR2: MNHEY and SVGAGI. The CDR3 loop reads CASSLQGWGETQYF. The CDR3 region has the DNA TGTGCCAGCAGTCTACAGGGGTGGGGAGAGACCCAGTACTTC.

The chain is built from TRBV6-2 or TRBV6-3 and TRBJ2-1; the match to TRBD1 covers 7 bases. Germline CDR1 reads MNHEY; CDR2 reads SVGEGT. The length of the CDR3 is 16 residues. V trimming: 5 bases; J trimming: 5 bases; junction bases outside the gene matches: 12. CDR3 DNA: TGTGCCAGCAGTCCACCGCTGGGAAGGGGGCACAATGAGCAGTTCTTC. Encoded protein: CASSPPLGRGHNEQFF.

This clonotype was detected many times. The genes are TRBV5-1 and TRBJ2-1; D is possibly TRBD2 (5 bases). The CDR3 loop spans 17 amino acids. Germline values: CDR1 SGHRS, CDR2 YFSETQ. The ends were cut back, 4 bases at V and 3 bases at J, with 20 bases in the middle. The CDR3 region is CASSGGLTSKLYNEQFF. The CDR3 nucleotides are TGCGCCAGCAGCGGAGGACTGACCTCCAAACTCTACAATGAGCAGTTCTTC.

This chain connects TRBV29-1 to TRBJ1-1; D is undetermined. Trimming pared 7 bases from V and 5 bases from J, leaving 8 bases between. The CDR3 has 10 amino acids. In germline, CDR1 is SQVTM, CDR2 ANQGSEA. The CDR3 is CSASDTEAFF. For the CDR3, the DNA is TGCAGCGCGTCAGATACTGAAGCTTTCTTT.

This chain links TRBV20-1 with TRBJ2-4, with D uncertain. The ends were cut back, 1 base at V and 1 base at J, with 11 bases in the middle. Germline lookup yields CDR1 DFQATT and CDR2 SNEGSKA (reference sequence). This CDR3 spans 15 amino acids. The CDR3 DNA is TGCAGTGCTAGAGTATGGGATACGGCCAAAAACATTCAGTACTTC. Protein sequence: CSARVWDTAKNIQYF.

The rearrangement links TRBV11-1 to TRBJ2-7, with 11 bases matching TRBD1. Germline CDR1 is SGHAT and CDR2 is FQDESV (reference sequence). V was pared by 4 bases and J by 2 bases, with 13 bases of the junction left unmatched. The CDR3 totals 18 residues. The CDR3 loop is CASSSGGLPGQGAYEQYF. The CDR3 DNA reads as TGTGCCAGCAGCTCCGGGGGGTTACCGGGACAGGGGGCCTACGAGCAGTACTTC.

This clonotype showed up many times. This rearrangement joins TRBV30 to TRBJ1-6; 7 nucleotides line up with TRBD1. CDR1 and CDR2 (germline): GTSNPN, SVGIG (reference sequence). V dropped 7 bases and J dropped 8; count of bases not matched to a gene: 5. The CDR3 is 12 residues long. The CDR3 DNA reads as TGTGCCTCCGACAGGGAGGATTCACCCCTCCACTTT. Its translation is CASDREDSPLHF.

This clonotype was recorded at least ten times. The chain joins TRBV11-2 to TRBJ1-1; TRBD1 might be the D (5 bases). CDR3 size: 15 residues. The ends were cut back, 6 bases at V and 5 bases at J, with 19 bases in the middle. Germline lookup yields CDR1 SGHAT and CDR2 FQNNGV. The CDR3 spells CASRGTRRPRTEAFF. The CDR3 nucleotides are TGTGCCAGCAGGGGGACGAGGAGACCACGAACTGAAGCTTTCTTT.

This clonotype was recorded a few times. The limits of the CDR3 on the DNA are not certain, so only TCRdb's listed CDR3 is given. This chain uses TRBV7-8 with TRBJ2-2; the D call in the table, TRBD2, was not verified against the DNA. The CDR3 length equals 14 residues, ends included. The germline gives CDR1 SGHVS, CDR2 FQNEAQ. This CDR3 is CASSSRYKAGSCFF.

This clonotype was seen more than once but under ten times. The CDR3 loop is CASSLGTSTPRETQYF. As DNA, the CDR3 is TGTGCCAGCAGCTTGGGGACTAGTACCCCCCGTGAGACCCAGTACTTC. The chain links TRBV7-6 to TRBJ2-5; TRBD2 matches at 8 bases. With 3 bases clipped from V and 5 bases from J, the junction kept 11 bases outside the gene matches. CDR3 length: 16 residues. The germline gives CDR1 SGHVS, CDR2 FNYEAQ.

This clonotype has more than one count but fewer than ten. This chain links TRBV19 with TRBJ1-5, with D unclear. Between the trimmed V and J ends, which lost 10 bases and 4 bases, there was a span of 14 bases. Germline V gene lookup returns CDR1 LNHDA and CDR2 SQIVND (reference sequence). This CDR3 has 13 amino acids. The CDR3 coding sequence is TGTGCCACGTCCGTAGTCTCGAATCAGCCCCAGCATTTT. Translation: CATSVVSNQPQHF.

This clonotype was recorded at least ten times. The CDR3 DNA reads as TGTGCCAGCAGCCCAGGGGGAAATTCACCCCTCCACTTT. This codes for CASSPGGNSPLHF. The chain couples TRBV7-9 to TRBJ1-6, with TRBD1 matching 7 bases. The CDR3 is 13 residues long. V was pared by 5 bases and J by 7 bases, with 2 bases of the junction left unmatched. The germline V gene has CDR1 SEHNR and CDR2 FQNEAQ (reference sequence).

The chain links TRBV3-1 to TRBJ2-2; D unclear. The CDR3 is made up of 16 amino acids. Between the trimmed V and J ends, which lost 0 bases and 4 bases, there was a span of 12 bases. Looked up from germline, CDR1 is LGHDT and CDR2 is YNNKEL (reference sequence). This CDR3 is CASSQDIRPGTGELFF. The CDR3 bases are TGTGCCAGCAGCCAAGACATTAGGCCAGGCACCGGGGAGCTGTTTTTT.

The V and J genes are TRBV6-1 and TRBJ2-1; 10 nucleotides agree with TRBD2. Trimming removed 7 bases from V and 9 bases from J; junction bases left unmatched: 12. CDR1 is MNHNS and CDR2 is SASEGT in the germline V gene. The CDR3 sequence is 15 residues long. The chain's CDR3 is CASTPSGSPAIEQFF. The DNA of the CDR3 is TGTGCCAGCACCCCTAGCGGGAGTCCCGCAATTGAGCAGTTCTTC.

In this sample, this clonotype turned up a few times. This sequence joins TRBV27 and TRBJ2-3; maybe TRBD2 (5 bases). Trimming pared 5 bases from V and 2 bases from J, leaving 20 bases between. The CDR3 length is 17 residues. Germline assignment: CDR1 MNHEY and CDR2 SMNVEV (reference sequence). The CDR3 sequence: CASSQDADSPVTDTQYF. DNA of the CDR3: TGTGCCAGCAGTCAGGACGCGGACTCACCCGTCACAGATACGCAGTATTTT.

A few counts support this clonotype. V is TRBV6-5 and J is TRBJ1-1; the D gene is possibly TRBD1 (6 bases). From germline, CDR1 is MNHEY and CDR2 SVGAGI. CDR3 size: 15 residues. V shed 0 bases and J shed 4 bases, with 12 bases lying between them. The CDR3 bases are TGTGCCAGCAGTTACTCATGGGGGGCTAGCACTGAAGCTTTCTTT. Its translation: CASSYSWGASTEAFF.

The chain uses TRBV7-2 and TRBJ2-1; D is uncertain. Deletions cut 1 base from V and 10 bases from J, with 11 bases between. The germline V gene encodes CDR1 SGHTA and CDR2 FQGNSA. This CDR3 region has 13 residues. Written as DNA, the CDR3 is TGTGCCAGCAGCTTAGAGCCTACATACGAGCAGTTCTTC. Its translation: CASSLEPTYEQFF.

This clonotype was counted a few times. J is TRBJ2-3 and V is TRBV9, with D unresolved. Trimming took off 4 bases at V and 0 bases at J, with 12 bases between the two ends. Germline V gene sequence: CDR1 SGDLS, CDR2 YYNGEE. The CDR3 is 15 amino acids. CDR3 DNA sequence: TGTGCCAGCAGCTCCCGTCCCCTCAGCACAGATACGCAGTATTTT. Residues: CASSSRPLSTDTQYF.

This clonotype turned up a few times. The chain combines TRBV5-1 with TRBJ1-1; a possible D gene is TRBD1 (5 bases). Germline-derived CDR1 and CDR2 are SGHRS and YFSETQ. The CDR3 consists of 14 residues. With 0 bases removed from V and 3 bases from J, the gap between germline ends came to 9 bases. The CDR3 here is CASSLGRADTEAFF. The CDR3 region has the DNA TGCGCCAGCAGCTTGGGCAGGGCGGACACTGAAGCTTTCTTT.

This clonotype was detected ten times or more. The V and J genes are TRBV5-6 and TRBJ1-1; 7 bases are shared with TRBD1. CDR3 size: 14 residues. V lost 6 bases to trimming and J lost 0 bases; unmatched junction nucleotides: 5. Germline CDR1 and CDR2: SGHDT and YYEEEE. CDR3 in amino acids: CASNPRGLNTEAFF. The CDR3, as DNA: TGTGCCAGCAACCCAAGGGGGCTGAACACTGAAGCTTTCTTT.

In DNA, the CDR3 is TGTGCCAGCAGCGCGAGCCAGAGCTCCTACAATGAGCAGTTCTTC. Protein: CASSASQSSYNEQFF. The chain employs TRBV28 and TRBJ2-1; D not certain. Trimming shortened V by 6 bases and J by 0 bases, and 12 bases separated the two germline ends. The germline V gene encodes CDR1 MDHEN and CDR2 SYDVKM. There are 15 residues in the CDR3.

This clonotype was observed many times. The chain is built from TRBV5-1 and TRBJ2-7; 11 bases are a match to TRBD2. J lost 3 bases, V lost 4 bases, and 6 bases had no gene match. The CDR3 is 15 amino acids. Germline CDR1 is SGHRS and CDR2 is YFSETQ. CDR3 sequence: CASSPAGTSGYEQYF. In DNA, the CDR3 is TGCGCCAGCAGCCCCGCCGGGACTAGCGGCTACGAGCAGTACTTC.